The 18 T cell receptor beta chains below were found in one sample sequenced in a study of T-cell reconstitution after alpha-beta-depleted transplantation in children. Unique molecular identifiers were used in preparing the TCRbeta library. TCRdb passed the PCR reads through MiXCR, listing each CDR3 protein once. Of about 830,000 distinct CDR3 sequences listed, roughly 15% were seen once; the top ten hold roughly 5%. Specimen: PBMCs, mostly from graft donor cells, collected 360 days after TCRalphabeta/CD19-depleted stem cell transplant. These receptors originate from a male patient aged 5 to 17 who had a stem cell transplant for acute lymphoblastic leukemia, so the T cells may come from the graft donor.

This clonotype was detected a few times. V gene TRBV12-3 or TRBV12-4 combines with J gene TRBJ1-3; TRBD1 matches 9 bases. The CDR3 runs 15 residues. Unmatched junction bases numbered 4, after V lost 3 bases and J lost 4 bases. CDR3 amino acids: CASSFGTGSGNTIYF. The CDR3 nucleotides read TGTGCCAGCAGTTTCGGGACAGGGTCAGGAAACACCATATATTTT.

This clonotype was recorded many times. J is TRBJ2-7 and V is TRBV5-1, with 7 nucleotides matching TRBD1. The CDR3 runs 14 residues. Germline values: CDR1 SGHRS, CDR2 YFSETQ. V trimming: 3 bases; J trimming: 4 bases; junction bases outside the gene matches: 7. This CDR3 is CASSSRTGLYEQYF. CDR3 in DNA: TGCGCCAGCAGCTCCCGGACAGGACTTTACGAGCAGTACTTC.

This clonotype has just a few counts. The chain combines TRBV27 with TRBJ1-1; D is ambiguous. Germline CDR1 and CDR2: MNHEY and SMNVEV (reference sequence). The V and J ends lost 3 bases and 4 bases respectively, with 12 bases between them. CDR3 size: 14 residues. CDR3 in amino acids: CASSLGTIVTEAFF. The DNA for the CDR3 is TGTGCCAGCAGTTTGGGCACTATCGTCACTGAAGCTTTCTTT.

The rearrangement links TRBV6-4 to TRBJ2-6; D remains unclear. V gave up 6 bases and J gave up 0 bases, with 9 bases separating them. CDR3 size: 15 residues. Per germline, CDR1 MRHNA and CDR2 SNTAGT. CDR3 bases: TGTGCCAGCAGCTCCTCATTCTCTGGGGCCAACGTCCTGACTTTC. It yields the protein CASSSSFSGANVLTF.

The chain joins TRBV28 to TRBJ2-7; 12 bases map to TRBD2. The CDR3 contains 16 residues. V lost 6 bases to trimming and J lost 6 bases; unmatched junction nucleotides: 12. Per the germline V gene, CDR1 is MDHEN and CDR2 is SYDVKM. The CDR3 sequence is CASRGGLAGRRGEQYF. In DNA form, the CDR3 reads TGTGCCAGCAGGGGAGGACTAGCGGGAAGGCGGGGCGAGCAGTACTTC.

The V gene is TRBV6-5, the J gene TRBJ2-2; maybe TRBD2 (7 bases). Looked up from germline, CDR1 is MNHEY and CDR2 is SVGAGI. V was shortened by 2 bases and J by 6 bases, with 13 bases between the two germline ends. CDR3 length: 15 amino acids. The CDR3 nucleotides are TGTGCCAGCAGTTACCATACAGGGAGGGCCGGGGAGCTGTTTTTT. It specifies CASSYHTGRAGELFF.

This clonotype was seen repeatedly, ten times or more. V gene TRBV20-1 combines with J gene TRBJ2-7; 9 bases match TRBD2. Trimming cost V 6 bases and J 2 bases; bases outside gene matches: 5. This CDR3 region has 13 residues. The germline V gene encodes CDR1 DFQATT and CDR2 SNEGSKA (reference sequence). The CDR3 DNA follows: TGCAGTGCCGGACTAGCGACCCCCTACGAGCAGTACTTC. Its translation is CSAGLATPYEQYF.

In this sample, this clonotype turned up a few times. This rearrangement joins TRBV7-9 to TRBJ2-5, with TRBD1 matching 9 bases. The trim removed 4 bases at V and 5 bases at J, leaving 8 bases unmatched. Per the germline V gene, CDR1 is SEHNR and CDR2 is FQNEAQ (reference sequence). The CDR3 is 15 residues long. The CDR3: CASSSLQGARETQYF. The CDR3 DNA reads as TGTGCCAGCAGCTCCCTACAGGGGGCACGGGAGACCCAGTACTTC.

The J gene is TRBJ2-7, the V gene TRBV12-1; TRBD2, the table's D call, lacks a check against the DNA. TRBV12-1 is a known pseudogene. The CDR3 covers 16 residues. The CDR3: CASEWKVRARRYEQYF. CDR3 sequence (DNA): TGTGCCAGCGAGTGGAAGGTAAGGGCCCGAAGATACGAGCAGTACTTC.

The chain recombines TRBV2 with TRBJ2-2; 10 bases align to TRBD2. J gave up 6 bases and V 6 bases, and 10 bases lay outside the gene matches. Germline values: CDR1 SNHLY, CDR2 FYNNEI. The CDR3 spans 16 residues. The CDR3 reads CASSSTSGTDPGELFF. CDR3 in DNA: TGTGCCAGCAGCTCCACTAGCGGGACCGACCCCGGGGAGCTGTTTTTT.

The V and J genes are TRBV5-1 and TRBJ1-1, with D perhaps TRBD1 (5 bases). V lost 5 bases, J lost 0 bases, and 11 bases lay in between. CDR1 is SGHRS, CDR2 YFSETQ, per germline. The CDR3 is made up of 14 amino acids. The CDR3 coding sequence is TGCGCCAGCAGTGCGGGACGGATGAACACTGAAGCTTTCTTT. Translation: CASSAGRMNTEAFF.

The rearrangement joins TRBV2 to TRBJ1-3; D unresolved. Germline V gives CDR1 SNHLY, CDR2 FYNNEI. This CDR3 has 13 residues. V lost 4 bases to trimming and J lost 3 bases, with 7 bases between them. In DNA, the CDR3 is TGTGCCAGCAGTGTGGCGGGTGGAAACACCATATATTTT. As protein: CASSVAGGNTIYF.

This clonotype appeared many times. The CDR3 region has the DNA TGTGCCAGTAGTCGAAGCCCTTACGAGCAGTACTTC. It codes for CASSRSPYEQYF. The chain links TRBV2 to TRBJ2-7; the D is unclear. This CDR3 is built from 12 residues. Germline CDR1 and CDR2: SNHLY and FYNNEI. V dropped 9 bases and J dropped 4 bases, with 13 bases sitting between them.

The chain is built from TRBV29-1 and TRBJ2-1; D remains unclear. Trimming took 7 bases from V and 0 from J, leaving 10 bases between them. This CDR3 has 13 amino acids. Germline lookup yields CDR1 SQVTM and CDR2 ANQGSEA. CDR3 protein: CSEGPSSYNEQFF. The CDR3 bases are TGCAGCGAAGGCCCCAGCTCCTACAATGAGCAGTTCTTC.

This clonotype was seen a few times. This chain joins TRBV7-2 and TRBJ2-7; tentatively, D is TRBD2 (6 bases). The CDR3 loop spans 16 amino acids. Trimming shortened V by 3 bases and J by 2 bases, and 17 bases separated the two germline ends. In germline, CDR1 is SGHTA, CDR2 FQGNSA. The CDR3 region has the DNA TGTGCCAGCAGCTTTGTAGCGGACCCTGGCCCCTACGAGCAGTACTTC. This encodes CASSFVADPGPYEQYF.

Only a few counts were recorded for this clonotype. In DNA, the CDR3 is TGCGCCAGCAGCTTTTGGGGGACGGACAATGGCTACACCTTC. Translation gives CASSFWGTDNGYTF. The chain couples TRBV5-1 to TRBJ1-2; tentatively, D is TRBD1 (5 bases). CDR1 and CDR2 (germline): SGHRS, YFSETQ. The V end was cut by 2 bases, the J end by 6 bases, with 14 bases between. The CDR3 spans 14 residues.

This clonotype was counted many times. V usage is TRBV20-1 and J usage is TRBJ2-4; TRBD1 aligns across 7 bases. The length of the CDR3 is 14 residues. Per germline, CDR1 DFQATT and CDR2 SNEGSKA (reference sequence). V trimming: 2 bases; J trimming: 0 bases; junction bases outside the gene matches: 1. CDR3 sequence reads: CSARRGLAKNIQYF. CDR3 in DNA: TGCAGTGCTAGAAGGGGGCTAGCCAAAAACATTCAGTACTTC.

This clonotype was counted a few times. The chain joins TRBV4-1 to TRBJ2-5; 9 nucleotides agree with TRBD2. The CDR3 covers 17 residues. Germline CDR1 reads MGHRA; CDR2 reads YSYEKL. V shed 4 bases, J shed 2 bases, and the junction held 11 bases outside the gene matches. This CDR3 is CASSLLQGGRVQETQYF. CDR3 nucleotides: TGCGCCAGCAGCCTACTTCAGGGCGGGAGGGTTCAAGAGACCCAGTACTTC.